The entry that follows covers one T cell receptor beta chain sequence. Its antigen is unknown. The sample belongs to a study of cytomegalovirus exposure and HLA in healthy donors. Overall study findings and caveats: Donors were assumed by presence/absence analyses to have roughly uniform sequencing depth. Among immune exposure information, only CMV serostatus was available. Generally TCR sequences proved uncommon, though certain public TCRs appeared in numerous donors. TCR beta V segments were, for the most part, productive about 87% or about 30% of the time in an earlier analysis.

After removal of 7 bases from V and 1 base from J, the junction contained 4 bases not matched to a gene. Germline CDR1 reads SNHLY; CDR2 reads FYNNEI. The CDR3 is 14 amino acids. This PCR relied on a set of 60 Vbeta primers and 13 Jbeta primers. TCRdb keeps only in-frame clones here, not all; method: immunoSEQ multiplex PCR. The sample holds about 180,000 clones, more than 75% seen once. The rearrangement links TRBV2 to TRBJ2-1, with 7 positions matching TRBD1. What was sequenced was PBMCs. This TCR came from a woman aged 25 to 39 in good health and CMV-seropositive. The CDR3 protein is CASTTQGSYNEQFF. In DNA form, the CDR3 reads TGTGCCAGCACAACACAGGGGTCCTACAATGAGCAGTTCTTC. The complete variable domain, with remaining parts taken from reference TRBV2 and TRBJ2-1, reads EPEVTQTPSHQVTQMGQEVILRCVPISNHLYFYWYRQILGQKVEFLVSFYNNEISEKSEIFDDQFSVERPDGSNFTLKIRSTKLEDSAMYFCASTTQGSYNEQFFGPGTRLTVL.